This TCR beta chain is from a study of OX40 agonist ivuxolimab in advanced cancers. CDR1 and CDR2 from the germline V gene are GTSNPN and SVGIG (reference sequence). CDR3 length: 17 amino acids. V gave up 0 bases and J gave up 0 bases, with 17 bases separating them. Profiling relied on immunoSEQ multiplex PCR, and the TCRdb table lists in-frame clones only, not all of them. This repertoire shows about 60,000 clones, 80% to 95% found once; its top ten account for 20% to 25%. The J gene is TRBJ1-1, the V gene TRBV30; D is ambiguous. The sequencing used CD4+ or CD8+ T cells sorted from blood, collected in a trial of the OX40 agonist ivuxolimab. The source is an adult with an advanced solid tumor such as melanoma, head and neck, liver or kidney cancer. The CDR3 nucleotides read TGTGCCTGGAGTGTAACGATTCCTAATATCATGAACACTGAAGCTTTCTTT. The encoded protein is CAWSVTIPNIMNTEAFF.